This section outlines one T cell receptor beta chain sequence together with its context. The specificity of this receptor is unknown. Within one base of it there is no much larger clone, and no base qualities were kept. This entry is derived from a study of blood T cell repertoires in COVID-19 (TCRdb year 2020). At the level of the whole study: The collaborator samples originated in the United States, Italy and Spain and spanned the acute and convalescent phases of COVID-19. The prospective study material was composed of cDNA or gDNA derived from T cells, B-cell-depleted T cells, or PBMCs. Deeply sampled blood TCRbeta repertoires from subjects exposed to, actively infected with, or recovered from COVID-19 were included in the dataset. The repertoires were released in a freely available public database meant as a resource for research on the immune response to SARS-CoV-2. Samples came from the ongoing ImmuneRACE study (first 160 participants) plus 1,254 subjects from 6 global collaborators. A de-identified subject ID, COVID-19 status, age in years and sex were almost always included in the sample metadata. Where available, HLA class I and class II types were obtained from metadata supplied by the sample provider rather than from assay-based typing.

The germline V gene (reference sequence) provides CDR1 WNHNN and CDR2 SYGVQD. The CDR3, cysteine through phenylalanine, is 13 amino acids long. Solely the CDR3 DNA is kept, with 39 bases framed from the first base. From V the trimming removes 6 bases and from J it removes 13 bases, while the gene matches leave 8 bases of the junction unaccounted for. Whole blood was collected in K2EDTA tubes by collaborating institutions according to the institutions' own protocols. For TCRbeta analysis, collaborators shipped samples as frozen whole blood, isolated PBMCs, or DNA extracted from either of those sample types. The immunoSEQ Assay, a bias-controlled multiplex PCR, was used to amplify TCRbeta CDR3 regions from genomic DNA. Concerning the study's data processing: The number of nucleated cells in each sample was estimated from the amplification of reference gene primers within the assay. To quantify the absolute abundance of each unique TCRbeta CDR3 rearrangement, sequence reads were collapsed and filtered. Productive Simpson clonality was computed per sample as the square root of Simpson's diversity index over productive rearrangements. This immuneACCESS table, as held by TCRdb, lists in-frame sequences with V and J called but not all clones. Of the missing ones, under half trace to an unresolved V gene in checked studies; the others have no known cause. D and trimming were read from the DNA, whereas the V and J calls and clone size are those reported in that table. The sample records 200,000 to 300,000 clones, almost 85% of which are singletons. The ten largest clonotypes hold 4% to 4.5% of the sample.

General study outcomes and caveats: Clinical and demographic metadata were provided uncurated, with the amount varying by source and participant.

The source material was peripheral blood. The clonotype was recovered from a man in his fifties with acute or convalescent COVID-19. The rearrangement combines TRBV10-1 with TRBJ2-1; the central 11 bases match TRBD2. The sequence in DNA is TGCGCCAGCAGCGGAATAGCGGGAGGGTCCCAGTTCTTC. It is translated as CASSGIAGGSQFF.